The present T cell receptor beta chain was sequenced within a study of blood T cell repertoires in COVID-19. At the level of the study: T cells, B-cell-depleted T cells, or PBMCs supplied cDNA or gDNA.

Original analysis: Cell counts per sample came from amplifying reference gene primers. Some clones are missing from TCRdb's copy, which holds only in-frame ones; the method was immunoSEQ multiplex PCR. That table gives V, J and clone size, and the DNA gave D and trimming. The sample has under 150,000 clones; over 80% are singletons. The CDR3 covers 15 residues. CDR1 and CDR2 from the germline V gene are MNHNS and SASEGT. Trimming removed 7 bases from V and 1 base from J; junction bases left unmatched: 9. Participants' reported clinical history set cohort assignment. All recovered Cohort 3 donors got two negative PCRs, got clearance, or saw symptom resolution.

This TCR was sampled from a woman in her forties who had recovered from COVID-19. Sequencing used PBMCs or T cells enriched from blood (not recorded which). V gene TRBV6-1 combines with J gene TRBJ2-5, with TRBD1 identical over 7 bases. This CDR3 is CASTPSRTGQETQYF. The CDR3 bases are TGTGCCAGCACCCCGTCCCGGACAGGCCAAGAGACCCAGTACTTC.